Listed below are T cell receptor beta chains from one sample, sequenced in a study of blood T cell repertoires in COVID-19. Here immunoSEQ multiplex PCR was the method, and the copy in TCRdb shows in-frame clones only, minus some. The top ten hold less than 3% of the sample, which has roughly 160,000 clones, 75% to 90% seen once. Sequencing was performed on peripheral blood. The source of these receptors is a woman in her sixties with acute or convalescent COVID-19. CDR3s include the opening cysteine and the closing phenylalanine or tryptophan. A D gene is named only where the DNA matches it firmly. Size is stated for part of the rows, as once, few or many counts, or as a class when the clone is expanded.

V: TRBV10-1
size: few
D: NA
J: TRBJ1-6
CDR3: CASSSTPGSPLHF
DNA: TGCGCCAGCAGCTCGACACCGGGGTCACCCCTCCACTTT

V: TRBV3-1/TRBV3-2
size: NA
D: NA
J: TRBJ2-3
CDR3: CASSHTAGVDTQYF
DNA: TGTGCCAGCAGTCATACTGCCGGGGTGGATACGCAGTATTTT

V: TRBV7-2
size: NA
D: TRBD1
J: TRBJ1-1
CDR3: CASSPGQGVGRNTEAFF
DNA: TGTGCCAGCAGCCCGGGACAGGGAGTCGGCAGGAACACTGAAGCTTTCTTT

V: TRBV19
size: few
D: TRBD1
J: TRBJ2-3
CDR3: CASKWTGGTDTQYF
DNA: TGTGCCAGTAAGTGGACAGGGGGCACAGATACGCAGTATTTT

V: TRBV15
size: NA
D: TRBD1
J: TRBJ1-2
CDR3: CATSPGTGAFYGYTF
DNA: TGTGCCACCAGCCCCGGGACAGGGGCTTTCTATGGCTACACCTTC

V: TRBV19
size: NA
D: TRBD1
J: TRBJ2-2
CDR3: CASSIGGDRENTGELFF
DNA: TGTGCCAGTAGTATAGGGGGGGACAGGGAGAACACCGGGGAGCTGTTTTTT

V: TRBV19
size: NA
D: TRBD2
J: TRBJ2-3
CDR3: CASSVRDAGGTDTQYF
DNA: TGTGCCAGTAGTGTCCGGGACGCGGGGGGCACAGATACGCAGTATTTT

V: TRBV28
size: once
D: TRBD2
J: TRBJ2-1
CDR3: CASSFPGAGGYNEQFF
DNA: TGTGCCAGCAGTTTCCCGGGGGCGGGGGGATACAATGAGCAGTTCTTC

V: TRBV4-2
size: NA
D: NA
J: TRBJ2-3
CDR3: CASSQVGQLGEDTQYF
DNA: TGTGCCAGCAGCCAAGTGGGGCAGCTAGGGGAAGATACGCAGTATTTT

V: TRBV6-5
size: NA
D: NA
J: TRBJ2-4
CDR3: CASRKREAKNIQYF
DNA: TGTGCCAGCAGGAAGAGGGAGGCCAAAAACATTCAGTACTTC

V: TRBV7-3
size: NA
D: NA
J: TRBJ2-1
CDR3: CASSLTGGNEQFF
DNA: TGTGCCAGCAGCTTAACGGGGGGAAATGAGCAGTTCTTC

V: TRBV19
size: NA
D: NA
J: TRBJ1-1
CDR3: CASSALPDTVSSEAFF
DNA: TGTGCCAGTAGTGCCTTGCCCGACACCGTGTCCTCTGAAGCTTTCTTT

V: TRBV19
size: once
D: NA
J: TRBJ1-2
CDR3: CASSYMTLEGYGYTF
DNA: TGTGCCAGTAGTTACATGACGCTAGAGGGTTATGGCTACACCTTC

V: TRBV15
size: NA
D: NA
J: TRBJ2-7
CDR3: CATSTGNRARSYEQYF
DNA: TGTGCCACCAGCACTGGGAACAGGGCCCGCTCCTACGAGCAGTACTTC

V: TRBV11-2
size: NA
D: TRBD2
J: TRBJ2-7
CDR3: CASSLIAGGVKEQYF
DNA: TGTGCCAGCAGCTTAATAGCGGGGGGCGTCAAAGAGCAGTACTTC

V: TRBV12-3/TRBV12-4
size: once
D: TRBD1
J: TRBJ1-5
CDR3: CASSGQGYQPQHF
DNA: TGTGCCAGCAGTGGACAGGGGTATCAGCCCCAGCATTTT